Following are 19 T cell receptor beta chains from one sample sequenced in a study of OX40 agonist ivuxolimab in advanced cancers. Profiling relied on immunoSEQ multiplex PCR, and the TCRdb table lists in-frame clones only, not all of them. This sample has about 80,000 clones, with about 88% found just once. Sample: CD4+ or CD8+ T cells sorted from blood, taken in a trial of the OX40 agonist ivuxolimab. All receptors come from an adult with an advanced solid tumor such as melanoma, head and neck, liver or kidney cancer.

This rearrangement joins TRBV7-9 to TRBJ2-2; D not certain. The CDR3 is 13 amino acids. In germline, CDR1 is SEHNR, CDR2 FQNEAQ (reference sequence). With 7 bases removed from V and 5 bases from J, the gap between germline ends came to 11 bases. The CDR3 sequence: CASTASQTGELFF. CDR3 sequence (DNA): TGTGCCAGCACCGCGTCTCAGACCGGGGAGCTGTTTTTT.

The genes are TRBV28 and TRBJ1-1; maybe TRBD1 (5 bases). The V gene lost 8 bases and the J gene lost 9 bases, with 10 bases spanning the gap. The germline gives CDR1 MDHEN, CDR2 SYDVKM. The CDR3 has 10 residues. CDR3 amino acids: CASGGDQAFF. The CDR3 DNA is TGTGCCAGCGGGGGGGACCAAGCTTTCTTT.

The rearrangement links TRBV5-1 to TRBJ2-1; 7 nucleotides agree with TRBD1. Germline V gene lookup returns CDR1 SGHRS and CDR2 YFSETQ. CDR3 length equals 16 residues. V gave up 0 bases and J gave up 2 bases; unmatched junction bases: 5. The CDR3, as DNA: TGCGCCAGCAGCTTGGACGGGACAGCAACCTACAATGAGCAGTTCTTC. This gives the protein CASSLDGTATYNEQFF.

Comments on this clone: In the same sample, other DNA sequences code for this CDR3. V gene TRBV19 combines with J gene TRBJ1-1; D is uncertain. Per germline, CDR1 LNHDA and CDR2 SQIVND (reference sequence). The CDR3 loop spans 13 amino acids. Between the trimmed V and J ends, which lost 3 bases and 4 bases, there was a span of 9 bases. CDR3 DNA sequence: TGTGCCAGTAGTATCCCCAGATCCACTGAAGCTTTCTTT. This encodes CASSIPRSTEAFF. Complete variable domain (other parts from reference TRBV19 and TRBJ1-1): DGGITQSPKYLFRKEGQNVTLSCEQNLNHDAMYWYRQDPGQGLRLIYYSQIVNDFQKGDIAEGYSVSREKKESFPLTVTSAQKNPTAFYLCASSIPRSTEAFFGQGTRLTVV.

This sequence joins TRBV18 and TRBJ2-7, with D hard to call. Germline V gene lookup returns CDR1 KGHSH and CDR2 LQKENI. The length of the CDR3 is 13 residues. Trimming shortened V by 6 bases and J by 1 base, and 10 bases separated the two germline ends. For the CDR3, the DNA is TGTGCCAGCTCGCCTGACGCTTCCTACGAGCAGTACTTC. Translating it yields CASSPDASYEQYF. Using reference TRBV18 and TRBJ2-7 for the parts outside the CDR3, the full variable domain is NAGVMQNPRHLVRRRGQEARLRCSPMKGHSHVYWYRQLPEEGLKFMVYLQKENIIDESGMPKERFSAEFPKEGPSILRIQQVVRGDSAAYFCASSPDASYEQYFGPGTRLTVT.

As to this clone: The missing conserved phenylalanine or tryptophan at the end of this CDR3 makes a read error likely. V usage is TRBV2 and J usage is TRBJ1-6, with 10 positions matching TRBD1. This CDR3 contains 16 residues. Germline V gives CDR1 SNHLY, CDR2 FYNNEI. Germline trimming cut 7 bases from V and 6 bases from J; bases unmatched to any gene: 9. In nucleotides, the CDR3 is TGTGCCAGCAAGGGGGGGACAGGGGCGGGTAATTCACCCCTCCACCTT. Amino acids: CASKGGTGAGNSPLHL.

The chain combines TRBV18 with TRBJ1-1; D gene ambiguous. Germline V gene sequence: CDR1 KGHSH, CDR2 LQKENI. The CDR3 contains 13 residues. Trimming left V 8 bases short and J 10 bases short, with 20 bases between. The chain's CDR3 is CASRLALTSGAFF. Here the CDR3 DNA reads TGTGCCAGCCGGCTAGCCTTGACTTCGGGAGCTTTCTTT.

The CDR3 nucleotides read TGTGCCAGCAGAGGACAGGGTGGGGTGGTCACTGAAGCTTTCTTT. Its translation: CASRGQGGVVTEAFF. This chain joins TRBV6-1 and TRBJ1-1; 8 bases fit TRBD1. Looked up from germline, CDR1 is MNHNS and CDR2 is SASEGT. The CDR3 loop spans 15 amino acids. The J segment lost 4 bases and the V segment lost 6 bases, leaving 10 bases of the junction unmatched.

CDR3 in DNA: TGTGCCAGTAGTCCCGGGACAGGGGCCTCAAATCAGCCCCAGCATTTT. Translation gives CASSPGTGASNQPQHF. The chain recombines TRBV19 with TRBJ1-5; 10 positions match TRBD1. V lost 5 bases and J lost 4; bases outside the gene matches: 8. This CDR3 spans 16 amino acids. The V gene's germline CDR1 is LNHDA and CDR2 SQIVND (reference sequence).

This sequence joins TRBV6-1 and TRBJ2-7; TRBD1 agrees at 9 bases. V trimming: 3 bases; J trimming: 6 bases; junction bases outside the gene matches: 9. The CDR3 spans 15 residues. The germline CDR1 and CDR2 sequences are MNHNS and SASEGT. CDR3 sequence: CASSDLGTGKIEQYF. The CDR3 region has the DNA TGTGCCAGCAGTGATTTAGGGACAGGGAAAATCGAGCAGTACTTC.

This sequence joins TRBV9 and TRBJ1-6, with D unclear. The germline gives CDR1 SGDLS, CDR2 YYNGEE. V dropped 4 bases and J dropped 0 bases, with 11 bases sitting between them. This CDR3 region has 16 residues. The CDR3 protein is CASSNSRSSYNSPLHF. In nucleotides, the CDR3 is TGTGCCAGCAGCAACTCCAGGAGCTCCTATAATTCACCCCTCCACTTT.

The chain combines TRBV19 with TRBJ2-6; the match to TRBD1 covers 10 bases. Germline V gene data show CDR1 as LNHDA and CDR2 as SQIVND (reference sequence). This CDR3 is 17 amino acids long. Germline trimming cut 3 bases from V and 4 bases from J; bases unmatched to any gene: 6. The CDR3 sequence is CASSIRGTGAGANVLTF. For the CDR3, the DNA is TGTGCCAGTAGTATTAGGGGGACAGGGGCCGGGGCCAACGTCCTGACTTTC.

There are a few counts of this clone. V usage is TRBV7-2 and J usage is TRBJ2-1; 14 bases agree with TRBD2. Per the germline V gene, CDR1 is SGHTA and CDR2 is FQGNSA. CDR3 length equals 16 residues. After removal of 7 bases from V and 8 bases from J, the junction contained 10 bases not matched to a gene. The DNA of the CDR3 is TGTGCCAGCACCTCCCGACTAGCGGGGGGGCCTTATGAGCAGTTCTTC. Its translation is CASTSRLAGGPYEQFF. The full variable domain, in which reference TRBV7-2 and TRBJ2-1 provide the parts outside the CDR3, is GAGVSQSPSNKVTEKGKDVELRCDPISGHTALYWYRQSLGQGLEFLIYFQGNSAPDKSGLPSDRFSAERTGGSVSTLTIQRTQQEDSAVYLCASTSRLAGGPYEQFFGPGTRLTVL.

A single count supports this clone. V is TRBV7-9 and J is TRBJ2-5, with D possibly called TRBD1 or TRBD2 (5 bases each). Germline V gene sequence: CDR1 SEHNR, CDR2 FQNEAQ (reference sequence). This CDR3 region has 12 residues. V was trimmed by 3 bases and J by 11 bases, leaving 13 bases between them. The CDR3 loop reads CASSFGGIIQYF. The CDR3 nucleotides read TGTGCCAGCAGCTTTGGGGGAATAATTCAGTACTTC.

This rearrangement joins TRBV14 to TRBJ1-1; D not certain. V shed 1 base and J shed 7 bases, with 4 bases lying between them. The CDR3 consists of 11 residues. CDR1 and CDR2 from the germline V gene are SGHDN and FVKESK. The DNA of the CDR3 is TGTGCCAGCAGCCAAGTTAATGAAGCTTTCTTT. Protein product: CASSQVNEAFF.

The gene calls are TRBV7-6 and TRBJ2-3; D might be TRBD2 (7 bases). This CDR3 spans 17 amino acids. Trimming removed 1 base from V and 2 bases from J, with 16 bases in between. In germline, CDR1 is SGHVS, CDR2 FNYEAQ. For the CDR3, the DNA is TGTGCCAGCAGCTTAGTATTAAGGGGGGGGGACACAGATACGCAGTATTTT. Protein sequence: CASSLVLRGGDTDTQYF.

The gene calls are TRBV4-1 and TRBJ1-1; D possibly corresponds to TRBD1 (6 bases). Germline V lookup: CDR1 MGHRA, CDR2 YSYEKL. The CDR3 loop spans 14 amino acids. Trimming pared 4 bases from V and 11 bases from J, leaving 20 bases between. CDR3 loop: CASSRGGGDEVAFF. The CDR3 bases are TGCGCCAGCAGCCGAGGGGGAGGGGATGAAGTGGCTTTCTTT.

The genes are TRBV11-2 and TRBJ1-1, with 7 bases identical to TRBD1. The V and J ends lost 5 bases and 4 bases, in that order; junction bases with no gene match: 7. This CDR3 has 14 amino acids. The germline CDR1 and CDR2 sequences are SGHAT and FQNNGV. This chain's CDR3 is CASSPVDRATEAFF. Written as DNA, the CDR3 is TGTGCCAGCAGCCCCGTCGACAGGGCCACTGAAGCTTTCTTT.

The chain carries TRBV5-4 and TRBJ2-5, with 8 nucleotides matching TRBD1. Germline V gene sequence: CDR1 SGHNT, CDR2 YYREEE (reference sequence). This CDR3 contains 17 residues. J lost 0 bases, V lost 3 bases, and 10 bases had no gene match. CDR3 DNA: TGTGCCAGCAGCTCGGGACAGGCCAAGGGGTACCAAGAGACCCAGTACTTC. Residues: CASSSGQAKGYQETQYF.